The present entry profiles one TCR beta chain with its context. In germline, CDR1 is WNHNN, CDR2 SYGVQD (reference sequence). The length of the CDR3 is 13 residues. Trimming pared 7 bases from V and 7 bases from J, leaving 17 bases between. The data were obtained in a study of T cell changes during pregnancy in multiple sclerosis. Only in-frame clones appear in the TCRdb table, and some are missing; sequencing was by immunoSEQ multiplex PCR. The data show about 67,000 clones, about 89% seen once. The clonotype was recovered from a female donor with multiple sclerosis, enrolled in a pregnancy study. The specimen comprised peripheral blood, sampled in the second trimester of pregnancy. The chain combines TRBV10-1 with TRBJ2-7; a possible D gene is TRBD1 (6 bases). CDR3 amino acids: CASIDRTLREQYF. CDR3 in DNA: TGCGCCAGCATAGACAGGACCCTGAGGGAGCAGTACTTC.